This T cell receptor (beta chain) comes out of a study of glioma-infiltrating T cells. General observations from the study: Non-neoplastic patients had below-expected tissue-blood divergence, while all gliomas exceeded expectation. Very few CDR3 sequences were shared between tissue and blood.

Using RNA template, CDR3s of TCR alpha and beta were amplified with iRepertoire arm-PCR. Input was roughly 95-400 ng of tissue mRNA or PBMC total RNA. TCRdb reanalysed the multiplex PCR reads using MiXCR and keeps one entry per CDR3 protein. The sample consists of roughly 130,000 distinct CDR3 sequences, roughly a quarter of them appearing once. This clonotype turned up a few times. Its antigen is currently unknown. This TCR was recovered from a human donor with low-grade glioma or glioblastoma, undergoing nonglioma brain surgery, or in good health (not recorded which). Source material: glioma tissue, nonneoplastic brain tissue, or PBMCs (not recorded which).

CDR3 nucleotides: TGTGCCAGCAGCTTCGCGACAACGGGAGGTGCCCAGCATTTT. Translated: CASSFATTGGAQHF. V is TRBV7-2 and J is TRBJ1-5; D remains unclear. Germline V gives CDR1 SGHTA, CDR2 FQGNSA. Trimming pared 3 bases from V and 11 bases from J, leaving 17 bases between. This CDR3 spans 14 amino acids.